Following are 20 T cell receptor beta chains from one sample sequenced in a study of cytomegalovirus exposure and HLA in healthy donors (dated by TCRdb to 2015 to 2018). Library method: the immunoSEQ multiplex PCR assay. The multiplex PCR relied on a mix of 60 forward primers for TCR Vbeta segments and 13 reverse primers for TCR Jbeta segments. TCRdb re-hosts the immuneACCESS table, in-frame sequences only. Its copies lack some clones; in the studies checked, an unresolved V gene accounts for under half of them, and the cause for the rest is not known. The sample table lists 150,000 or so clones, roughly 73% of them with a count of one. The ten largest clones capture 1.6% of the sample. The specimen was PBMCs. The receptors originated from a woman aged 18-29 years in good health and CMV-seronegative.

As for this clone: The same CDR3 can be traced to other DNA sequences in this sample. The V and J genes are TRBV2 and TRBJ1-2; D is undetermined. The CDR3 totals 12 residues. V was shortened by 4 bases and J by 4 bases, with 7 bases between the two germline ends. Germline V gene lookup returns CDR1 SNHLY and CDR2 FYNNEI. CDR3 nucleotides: TGTGCCAGCAGTGGAAATAGCTATGGCTACACCTTC. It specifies CASSGNSYGYTF.

The CDR3 here is CASSEADNEQFF. DNA of the CDR3: TGTGCCAGCAGTGAGGCTGACAATGAGCAGTTCTTC. This chain connects TRBV2 to TRBJ2-1; unclear D gene. Trimming took off 3 bases at V and 5 bases at J, with 5 bases between the two ends. The germline CDR1 and CDR2 sequences are SNHLY and FYNNEI. The CDR3 has 12 amino acids.

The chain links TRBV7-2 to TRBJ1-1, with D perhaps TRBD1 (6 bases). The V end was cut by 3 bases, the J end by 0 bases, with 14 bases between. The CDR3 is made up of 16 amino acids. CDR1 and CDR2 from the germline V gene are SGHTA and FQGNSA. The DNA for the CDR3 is TGTGCCAGCAGCTTCGTTGGGGGCAGGGTGAACACTGAAGCTTTCTTT. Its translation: CASSFVGGRVNTEAFF.

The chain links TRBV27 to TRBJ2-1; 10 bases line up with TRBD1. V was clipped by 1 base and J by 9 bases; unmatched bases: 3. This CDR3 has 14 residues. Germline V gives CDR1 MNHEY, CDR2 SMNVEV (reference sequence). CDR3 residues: CASSLFGTGAEQFF. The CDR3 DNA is TGTGCCAGCAGTTTATTCGGGACAGGGGCTGAGCAGTTCTTC.

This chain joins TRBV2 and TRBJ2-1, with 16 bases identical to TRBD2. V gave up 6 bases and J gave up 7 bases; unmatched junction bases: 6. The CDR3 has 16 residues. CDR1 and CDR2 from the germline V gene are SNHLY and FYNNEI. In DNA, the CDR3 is TGTGCCAGCAGGGCTCCGGGACTAGCGGGAGGGAATGAGCAGTTCTTC. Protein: CASRAPGLAGGNEQFF.

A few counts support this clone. As DNA, the CDR3 is TGTGCCAGTAGCTCCTGGGACAGTAATTCACCCCTCCACTTT. Amino acids: CASSSWDSNSPLHF. The chain joins TRBV19 to TRBJ1-6; 7 bases match TRBD1. Germline lookup yields CDR1 LNHDA and CDR2 SQIVND (reference sequence). V shed 6 bases and J 6 bases; nucleotides not matched to a gene: 5. The CDR3 has 14 residues.

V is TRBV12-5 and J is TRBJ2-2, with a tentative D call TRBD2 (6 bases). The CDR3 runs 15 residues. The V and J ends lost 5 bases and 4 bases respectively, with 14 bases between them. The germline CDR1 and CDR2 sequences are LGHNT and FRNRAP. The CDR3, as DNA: TGTGCTAGTGGTCCCCGGGGGTACGCCACCGGGGAGCTGTTTTTT. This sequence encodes CASGPRGYATGELFF. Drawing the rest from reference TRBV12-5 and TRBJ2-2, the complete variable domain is DARVTQTPRHKVTEMGQEVTMRCQPILGHNTVFWYRQTMMQGLELLAYFRNRAPLDDSGMPKDRFSAEMPDATLATLKIQPSEPRDSAVYFCASGPRGYATGELFFGEGSRLTVL.

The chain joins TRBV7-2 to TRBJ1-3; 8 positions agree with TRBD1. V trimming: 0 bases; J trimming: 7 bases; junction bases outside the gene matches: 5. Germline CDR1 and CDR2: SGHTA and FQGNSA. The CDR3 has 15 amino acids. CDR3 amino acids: CASSLAQGVGNTIYF. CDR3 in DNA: TGTGCCAGCAGCTTAGCACAGGGGGTTGGGAACACCATATATTTT.

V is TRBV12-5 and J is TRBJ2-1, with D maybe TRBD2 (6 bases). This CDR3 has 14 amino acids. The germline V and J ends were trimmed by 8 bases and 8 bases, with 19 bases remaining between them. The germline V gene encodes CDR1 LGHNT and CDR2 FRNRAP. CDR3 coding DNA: TGTGCTAGTCTCCCGGGACTTCCGTCCGATGAGCAGTTCTTC. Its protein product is CASLPGLPSDEQFF.

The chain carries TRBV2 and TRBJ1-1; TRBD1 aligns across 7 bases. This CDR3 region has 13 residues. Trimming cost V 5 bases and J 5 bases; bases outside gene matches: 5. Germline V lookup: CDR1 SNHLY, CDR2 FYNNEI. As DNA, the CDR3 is TGTGCCAGCAGTTCGACAGGGTGGACTGAAGCTTTCTTT. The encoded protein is CASSSTGWTEAFF.

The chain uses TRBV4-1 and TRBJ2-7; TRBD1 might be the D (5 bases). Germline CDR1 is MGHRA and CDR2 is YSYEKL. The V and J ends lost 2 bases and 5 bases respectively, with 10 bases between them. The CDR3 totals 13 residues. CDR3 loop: CASSQQGMDEQYF. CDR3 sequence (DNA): TGCGCCAGCAGCCAACAGGGCATGGACGAGCAGTACTTC.

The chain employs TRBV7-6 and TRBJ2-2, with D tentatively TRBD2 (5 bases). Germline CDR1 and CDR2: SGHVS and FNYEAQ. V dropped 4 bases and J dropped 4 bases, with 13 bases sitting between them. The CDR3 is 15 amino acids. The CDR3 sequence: CASSSRLPSTGELFF. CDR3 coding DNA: TGTGCCAGCAGCTCCCGACTACCCAGCACCGGGGAGCTGTTTTTT.

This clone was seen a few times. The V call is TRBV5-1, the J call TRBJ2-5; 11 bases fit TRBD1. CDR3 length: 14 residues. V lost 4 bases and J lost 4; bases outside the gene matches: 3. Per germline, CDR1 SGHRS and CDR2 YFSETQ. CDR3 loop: CASSRDRGGETQYF. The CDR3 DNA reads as TGCGCCAGCAGCAGGGACAGGGGGGGAGAGACCCAGTACTTC.

The CDR3 spells CASKSMRTSPTGELFF. For the CDR3, the DNA is TGTGCCAGCAAGTCTATGCGGACTTCCCCCACCGGGGAGCTGTTTTTT. The genes are TRBV2 and TRBJ2-2; D is possibly TRBD2 (5 bases). This CDR3 is 16 amino acids long. The V and J ends lost 7 bases and 4 bases respectively, with 19 bases between them. Germline CDR1 reads SNHLY; CDR2 reads FYNNEI. Based on the CDR3 plus reference TRBV2 and TRBJ2-2, the full variable domain is EPEVTQTPSHQVTQMGQEVILRCVPISNHLYFYWYRQILGQKVEFLVSFYNNEISEKSEIFDDQFSVERPDGSNFTLKIRSTKLEDSAMYFCASKSMRTSPTGELFFGEGSRLTVL.

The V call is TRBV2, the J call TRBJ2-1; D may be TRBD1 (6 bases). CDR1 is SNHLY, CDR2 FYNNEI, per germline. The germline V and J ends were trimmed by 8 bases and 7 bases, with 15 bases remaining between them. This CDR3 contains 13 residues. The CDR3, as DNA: TGTGCCAGCGATATGGGCCAGGGGAATGAGCAGTTCTTC. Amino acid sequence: CASDMGQGNEQFF.

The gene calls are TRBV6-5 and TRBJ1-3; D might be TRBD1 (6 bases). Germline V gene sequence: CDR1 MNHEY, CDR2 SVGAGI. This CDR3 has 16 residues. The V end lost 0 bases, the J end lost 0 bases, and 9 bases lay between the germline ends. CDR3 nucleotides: TGTGCCAGCAGTTACTCCGGGGACAACTCTGGAAACACCATATATTTT. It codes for CASSYSGDNSGNTIYF.

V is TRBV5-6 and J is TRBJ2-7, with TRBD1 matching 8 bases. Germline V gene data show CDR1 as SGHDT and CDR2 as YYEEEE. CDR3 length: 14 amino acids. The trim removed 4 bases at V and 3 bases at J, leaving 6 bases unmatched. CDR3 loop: CASSPGQGDYEQYF. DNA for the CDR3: TGTGCCAGCAGCCCTGGACAGGGAGACTACGAGCAGTACTTC.

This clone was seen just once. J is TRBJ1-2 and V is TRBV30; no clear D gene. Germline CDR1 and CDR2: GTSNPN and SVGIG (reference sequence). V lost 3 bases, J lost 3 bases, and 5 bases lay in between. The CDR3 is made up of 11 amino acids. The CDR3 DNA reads TGTGCCTGGAGAGCCTACTATGGCTACACCTTC. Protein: CAWRAYYGYTF.

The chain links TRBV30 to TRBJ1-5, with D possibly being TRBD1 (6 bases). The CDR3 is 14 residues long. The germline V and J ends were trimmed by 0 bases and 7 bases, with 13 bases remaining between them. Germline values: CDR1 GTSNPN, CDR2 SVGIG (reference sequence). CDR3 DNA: TGTGCCTGGAGTGTGAGGACAGTGATACAGCCCCAGCATTTT. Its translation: CAWSVRTVIQPQHF.

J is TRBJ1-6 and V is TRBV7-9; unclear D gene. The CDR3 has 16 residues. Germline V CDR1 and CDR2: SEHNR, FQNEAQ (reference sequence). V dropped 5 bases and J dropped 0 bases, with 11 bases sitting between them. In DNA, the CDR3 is TGTGCCAGCAGCCCCCCGGGTAGCTCCTATAATTCACCCCTCCACTTT. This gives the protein CASSPPGSSYNSPLHF.